What follows are 23 T cell receptor beta chains derived from one specimen sequenced in a study of T cell repertoires in ileal Crohn's disease (dated by TCRdb to between 2019 and 2020). Library generation was performed with the immunoSEQ multiplex PCR assay. TCRdb provides this immuneACCESS table in a form limited to in-frame rearrangements. Some clones are lacking; in checked studies, under half of them reflect an unresolved V gene, and why the rest are absent is not known. Present in this sample are under 7,500 clones, 60% to 85% of which were seen just once. Around 6% of the sample comes from the top ten. Read against the paper, the sample's time point label means: proximal margin of the surgical specimen (macroscopically non-inflamed). The specimen sequenced was ileal tissue. The receptors come from an adult with Crohn's disease.

This clone was seen only a few times. The chain couples TRBV30 to TRBJ1-6; 10 bases are a match to TRBD1. The germline V gene has CDR1 GTSNPN and CDR2 SVGIG (reference sequence). V was pared by 5 bases and J by 10 bases, with 8 bases of the junction left unmatched. The CDR3 is 14 amino acids. CDR3: CAWSQGQGGSPLHF. The CDR3 nucleotides read TGTGCCTGGTCCCAAGGACAGGGGGGATCACCCCTCCACTTT.

The chain's CDR3 is CASSAQGPNTEAFF. The CDR3 DNA reads as TGCGCCAGCAGCGCCCAGGGACCGAACACTGAAGCTTTCTTT. The chain recombines TRBV10-1 with TRBJ1-1; possible D gene TRBD1, 5 bases. The V gene's germline CDR1 is WNHNN and CDR2 SYGVQD (reference sequence). The CDR3 is 14 amino acids. The V gene lost 6 bases and the J gene lost 1 base, with 12 bases spanning the gap.

The chain links TRBV5-6 to TRBJ1-5; D is unresolved. Trimming left V 1 base short and J 4 bases short, with 15 bases between. The CDR3 consists of 16 residues. Germline V gene data show CDR1 as SGHDT and CDR2 as YYEEEE. The CDR3 spells CASSLMSGVTNQPQHF. The CDR3 DNA reads as TGTGCCAGCAGCTTGATGAGCGGGGTAACAAATCAGCCCCAGCATTTT. The full variable domain, with the rest looked up from reference TRBV5-6 and TRBJ1-5, is DAGVTQSPTHLIKTRGQQVTLRCSPKSGHDTVSWYQQALGQGPQFIFQYYEEEERQRGNFPDRFSGHQFPNYSSELNVNALLLGDSALYLCASSLMSGVTNQPQHFGDGTRLSIL.

The chain employs TRBV5-4 and TRBJ1-2; perhaps TRBD1 as D (5 bases). V shed 4 bases and J shed 8 bases, with 15 bases lying between them. Germline CDR1 and CDR2: SGHNT and YYREEE (reference sequence). The CDR3 totals 13 residues. CDR3 sequence (DNA): TGTGCCAGCAGCCCTACCGTCGGGGGAGGCTACACCTTC. Its protein product is CASSPTVGGGYTF.

The chain couples TRBV7-3 to TRBJ1-2, with D tentatively TRBD1 (6 bases). CDR3 size: 13 residues. Trimming removed 2 bases at V and 6 bases at J, with 10 bases between. Germline V gene lookup returns CDR1 SGHTA and CDR2 FQGTGA. CDR3: CASSLGGRDGYTF. The CDR3, as DNA: TGTGCCAGCAGCTTAGGGGGCAGGGATGGCTACACCTTC.

This clone has only a few counts. J is TRBJ2-7 and V is TRBV28; 9 nucleotides match TRBD1. J gave up 2 bases and V 7 bases, and 6 bases lay outside the gene matches. From germline, CDR1 is MDHEN and CDR2 SYDVKM. This CDR3 has 14 residues. The CDR3 region has the DNA TGTGCCAGCAAGAGAACAGGGGGCCCCTACGAGCAGTACTTC. Translating gives CASKRTGGPYEQYF.

This clone was recorded a few times. The V call is TRBV5-1, the J call TRBJ2-7; D unresolved. This CDR3 comprises 14 residues. Trimming took 1 base from V and 6 from J, leaving 14 bases between them. Germline CDR1 is SGHRS and CDR2 is YFSETQ. CDR3 nucleotide sequence: TGCGCCAGCAGCTTGAGGGATGACCGCGTCGAGCAGTACTTC. Residues: CASSLRDDRVEQYF.

The genes are TRBV27 and TRBJ1-6, with a tentative D call TRBD1 (6 bases). V lost 7 bases, J lost 2 bases, and 9 bases lay in between. CDR1 and CDR2 (germline): MNHEY, SMNVEV (reference sequence). The CDR3 extends over 14 amino acids. CDR3 nucleotide sequence: TGTGCCAGCATGGGGGGCACCTATAATTCACCCCTCCACTTT. Translated: CASMGGTYNSPLHF.

This rearrangement joins TRBV7-9 to TRBJ1-3; tentatively, D is TRBD1 (6 bases). The length of the CDR3 is 18 residues. CDR1 and CDR2 from the germline V gene are SEHNR and FQNEAQ (reference sequence). V shed 6 bases and J shed 1 base, with 22 bases lying between them. CDR3 bases: TGTGCCAGCAGTCCACAGGGCGGAGCAGGTCTTTCTGGAAACACCATATATTTT. It translates to CASSPQGGAGLSGNTIYF. Looking up the rest from reference TRBV7-9 and TRBJ1-3 gives the full variable domain: DTGVSQNPRHKITKRGQNVTFRCDPISEHNRLYWYRQTLGQGPEFLTYFQNEAQLEKSRLLSDRFSAERPKGSFSTLEIQRTEQGDSAMYLCASSPQGGAGLSGNTIYFGEGSWLTVV.

This clone has a handful of counts. The chain has TRBV11-2 and TRBJ2-1; the match to TRBD1 covers 10 bases. J gave up 4 bases and V 1 base, and 7 bases lay outside the gene matches. The length of the CDR3 is 17 residues. CDR1 SGHAT and CDR2 FQNNGV come from the germline V gene. The CDR3 sequence: CASSLATGTGAYNEQFF. The CDR3 DNA reads TGTGCCAGCAGCTTAGCAACCGGGACAGGGGCTTACAATGAGCAGTTCTTC.

The chain links TRBV30 to TRBJ1-3, with TRBD1 matching 7 bases. Trimming removed 5 bases from V and 0 bases from J; junction bases left unmatched: 7. Germline V gene lookup returns CDR1 GTSNPN and CDR2 SVGIG (reference sequence). This CDR3 is 15 amino acids long. The DNA for the CDR3 is TGTGCCTGGGCTACGGGACAGCTCTCTGGAAACACCATATATTTT. It codes for CAWATGQLSGNTIYF.

This clone was picked up one time. The chain employs TRBV5-4 and TRBJ2-5, with TRBD2 identical over 13 bases. In germline, CDR1 is SGHNT, CDR2 YYREEE (reference sequence). The CDR3 runs 16 residues. V lost 4 bases and J lost 5; bases outside the gene matches: 8. CDR3 residues: CASSAGTSGVRETQYF. The CDR3 DNA reads TGTGCCAGCAGCGCTGGGACTAGCGGGGTTCGGGAGACCCAGTACTTC.

V gene TRBV16 combines with J gene TRBJ2-2; D not resolved. Germline CDR1 reads KGHSY; CDR2 reads FQNENV. The CDR3 consists of 15 residues. V shed 2 bases and J shed 4 bases, with 11 bases lying between them. CDR3 DNA: TGTGCCAGCAGCCAAGATTCACATTTCACCGGGGAGCTGTTTTTT. Amino acids: CASSQDSHFTGELFF.

V gene TRBV28 combines with J gene TRBJ2-7, with 10 positions matching TRBD2. The CDR3 runs to 14 residues. V lost 6 bases, J lost 6 bases, and 8 bases stayed unmatched. Germline V gene sequence: CDR1 MDHEN, CDR2 SYDVKM. The CDR3 reads CASSTSGNHGEQYF. CDR3 in DNA: TGTGCCAGCAGCACTAGCGGGAACCACGGCGAGCAGTACTTC.

The chain is built from TRBV4-1 and TRBJ2-7; either TRBD1 or TRBD2 may supply D (5 bases each). Germline V gene data show CDR1 as MGHRA and CDR2 as YSYEKL. V gave up 4 bases and J gave up 4 bases, with 17 bases separating them. The CDR3 has 15 amino acids. CDR3 region: CASSLHQVGDYEQYF. The CDR3 DNA reads TGCGCCAGCAGCCTGCACCAGGTGGGGGATTACGAGCAGTACTTC.

The V gene is TRBV6-5, the J gene TRBJ1-5; 7 bases match TRBD1. CDR1 and CDR2 (germline): MNHEY, SVGAGI. The V segment lost 5 bases and the J segment 5 bases; nucleotides outside the gene matches: 6. The length of the CDR3 is 14 residues. The CDR3 DNA is TGTGCCAGCAGTCCCGGGACAGCCTATCAGCCCCAGCATTTT. Amino acids: CASSPGTAYQPQHF.

CDR3 DNA sequence: TGTGCCAGCAGCCCGACTAGCTCGAACACCGGGGAGCTGTTTTTT. Protein: CASSPTSSNTGELFF. V usage is TRBV7-3 and J usage is TRBJ2-2, with 7 nucleotides matching TRBD2. CDR1 SGHTA and CDR2 FQGTGA come from the germline V gene. This CDR3 comprises 15 residues. Germline trimming cut 5 bases from V and 0 bases from J; bases unmatched to any gene: 3.

The chain combines TRBV2 with TRBJ1-6; no definite D call. The CDR3 contains 13 residues. Germline assignment: CDR1 SNHLY and CDR2 FYNNEI. Trimming left V 8 bases short and J 0 bases short, with 5 bases between. The CDR3 spells CASGSSYNSPLHF. The CDR3 DNA reads as TGTGCCAGCGGGAGCTCCTATAATTCACCCCTCCACTTT.

The chain uses TRBV7-2 and TRBJ1-1; 10 nucleotides align to TRBD1. J was trimmed by 8 bases and V by 7 bases; bases with no gene match: 13. The CDR3 consists of 15 residues. The germline V gene has CDR1 SGHTA and CDR2 FQGNSA. CDR3 region: CASTPQTGGDWEAFF. CDR3 sequence (DNA): TGTGCCAGCACGCCCCAGACAGGGGGCGACTGGGAAGCTTTCTTT.

This sequence joins TRBV7-2 and TRBJ2-5; D is possibly TRBD1 or TRBD2 (5 bases each). Trimming shortened V by 5 bases and J by 1 base, and 14 bases separated the two germline ends. Looked up from germline, CDR1 is SGHTA and CDR2 is FQGNSA. This CDR3 spans 15 amino acids. The CDR3 is CASSGRDGGQETQYF. CDR3 sequence (DNA): TGTGCCAGCAGCGGAAGGGACGGAGGCCAAGAGACCCAGTACTTC.

This clone showed up just a few times. The V gene is TRBV7-2, the J gene TRBJ2-3, with 9 bases aligning to TRBD2. The CDR3 consists of 18 residues. V dropped 4 bases and J dropped 5; count of bases not matched to a gene: 16. The germline V gene encodes CDR1 SGHTA and CDR2 FQGNSA. The CDR3 coding sequence is TGTGCCAGCAGCTGGCAGTCGGTGGCGGGAGGGCCGAGAGATACGCAGTATTTT. Translation: CASSWQSVAGGPRDTQYF.

CDR3 sequence: CASSERTGIGQPQHF. The CDR3 coding sequence is TGTGCCAGCAGCGAAAGGACAGGTATAGGTCAGCCCCAGCATTTT. The chain couples TRBV2 to TRBJ1-5; 7 nucleotides align to TRBD1. Trimming cost V 6 bases and J 6 bases; bases outside gene matches: 11. The CDR3 runs 15 residues. CDR1 and CDR2 from the germline V gene are SNHLY and FYNNEI.

The V gene is TRBV29-1, the J gene TRBJ1-4; 7 bases match TRBD1. After removal of 7 bases from V and 0 bases from J, the junction contained 2 bases not matched to a gene. CDR3 size: 13 residues. In germline, CDR1 is SQVTM, CDR2 ANQGSEA. Here the CDR3 DNA reads TGCAGCGCAGGACAGGCAACTAATGAAAAACTGTTTTTT. This codes for CSAGQATNEKLFF.